These 4 T cell receptor beta chains came from one sample sequenced in a study of blood T cell repertoires in COVID-19. The data were produced by immunoSEQ multiplex PCR, yet TCRdb's version contains in-frame clones alone and is incomplete. The sample has 150,000 to 200,000 clones, approximately 88% seen once. The sequencing input was PBMCs or T cells enriched from blood (not recorded which). These receptors originate from a woman aged 55-70 years who had recovered from COVID-19.

This clone has only a few counts. The genes are TRBV5-6 and TRBJ2-5; D is perhaps TRBD1 (6 bases). The CDR3 sequence is 13 residues long. The V end lost 4 bases, the J end lost 4 bases, and 11 bases lay between the germline ends. Per the germline V gene, CDR1 is SGHDT and CDR2 is YYEEEE. This chain's CDR3 is CASSVGQRETQYF. In nucleotides, the CDR3 is TGTGCCAGCAGCGTCGGACAGAGAGAGACCCAGTACTTC.

This clone was detected once. The chain combines TRBV19 with TRBJ1-2; 8 positions match TRBD1. V lost 6 bases and J lost 3; bases outside the gene matches: 3. The length of the CDR3 is 13 residues. Germline V gives CDR1 LNHDA, CDR2 SQIVND (reference sequence). The CDR3 loop is CASSRTGHYGYTF. CDR3 DNA: TGTGCCAGTAGCAGGACAGGGCACTATGGCTACACCTTC.

The rearrangement links TRBV30 to TRBJ1-6; perhaps TRBD1 as D (5 bases). The germline CDR1 and CDR2 sequences are GTSNPN and SVGIG (reference sequence). The CDR3 extends over 14 amino acids. The V end was cut by 0 bases, the J end by 8 bases, with 11 bases between. This CDR3 is CAWSVMGHDSPLHF. CDR3 in DNA: TGTGCCTGGAGTGTTATGGGGCATGATTCACCCCTCCACTTT.

The chain carries TRBV6-5 and TRBJ1-2, with D maybe TRBD1 (5 bases). The ends were cut back, 5 bases at V and 8 bases at J, with 15 bases in the middle. The CDR3 totals 13 residues. CDR1 is MNHEY and CDR2 is SVGAGI in the germline V gene. The CDR3 region is CASSNYRLQGYTF. The CDR3 DNA reads as TGTGCCAGCAGTAACTACAGGTTGCAAGGCTACACCTTC.